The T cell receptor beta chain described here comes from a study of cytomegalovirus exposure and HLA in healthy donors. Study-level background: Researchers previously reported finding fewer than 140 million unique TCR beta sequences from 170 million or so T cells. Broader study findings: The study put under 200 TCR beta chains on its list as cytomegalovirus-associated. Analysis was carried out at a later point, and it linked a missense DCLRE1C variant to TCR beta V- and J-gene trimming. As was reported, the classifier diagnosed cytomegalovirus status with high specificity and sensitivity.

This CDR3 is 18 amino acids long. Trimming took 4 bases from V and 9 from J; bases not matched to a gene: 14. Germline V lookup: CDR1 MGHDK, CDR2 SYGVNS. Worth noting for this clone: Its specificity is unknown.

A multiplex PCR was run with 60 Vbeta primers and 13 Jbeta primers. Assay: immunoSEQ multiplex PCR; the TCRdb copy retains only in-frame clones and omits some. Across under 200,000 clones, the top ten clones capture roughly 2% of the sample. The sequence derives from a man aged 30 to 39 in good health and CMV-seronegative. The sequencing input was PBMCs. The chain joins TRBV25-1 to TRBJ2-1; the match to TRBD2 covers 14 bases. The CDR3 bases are TGTGCCAGCAGTGGCCCTACGACTAGCGGGAGGGCCTCAGGTGAGCAGTTCTTC. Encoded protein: CASSGPTTSGRASGEQFF.